This TCR beta chain was sequenced in a study of T cells in women clearing cervical HPV infection. In the study overall: Blood came at first lesion visit for cases, post-clearance for controls. With HLA typing for only a few women, HLA confounding remains possible. Broader study findings: CIN3+ cases had significantly higher TCR richness than controls; evenness did not differ. Unknown T-cell numbers per sample may underlie the richness differences.

V lost 0 bases, J lost 0 bases, and 9 bases lay in between. The germline V gene has CDR1 GTSNPN and CDR2 SVGIG (reference sequence). This CDR3 is built from 15 residues. Measured with immunoSEQ multiplex PCR; TCRdb has only the in-frame clones, and not every one. In total, the table holds some 40,000 clones. Note on this clone: The antigen is undetermined. The read ends 3 residues shy of where the CDR3 ends; the end is completed using the germline J gene.

Sample: blood buffy coat. The TCR sequence derives from a woman aged 18-69 years with a cervical HPV16 infection that either progressed to CIN3+ or cleared (not recorded which). The chain links TRBV30 to TRBJ1-5, with a tentative D call TRBD1 (6 bases). The CDR3 bases that were read are TGTGCCTGGAGTGTAACAGGGACTAGCAATCAGCCC. Amino acid sequence: CAWSVTGTSNQP. The CDR3 in its entirety is CAWSVTGTSNQPQHF.